Below are 25 T cell receptor beta chains sequenced from a single sample in a study of cytomegalovirus exposure and HLA in healthy donors (dated by TCRdb to 2017 to 2019). Library generation was performed with the immunoSEQ multiplex PCR assay. For the multiplex PCR, a mixture combining 60 forward primers for TCR Vbeta segments and 13 reverse primers for TCR Jbeta segments was used. TCRdb's version of the immuneACCESS table is confined to in-frame rearrangements and falls short of the full clone set. An unresolved V gene accounts for under half of the shortfall where checked; the remainder is of unknown origin. This sample lists more than 150,000 clones; under 85% were detected once. 1.6% of the sample is in the top ten clones. The sample was PBMCs. These receptors originate from a man aged 45-60 years in good health and CMV-seronegative.

Remarks on this clone: This sample includes further DNA sequences coding for the same CDR3. The gene calls are TRBV9 and TRBJ2-7; 7 bases agree with TRBD1. Germline CDR1 SGDLS, CDR2 YYNGEE. J lost 6 bases, V lost 4 bases, and 10 bases had no gene match. CDR3 length: 14 residues. CDR3 region: CASSPTGLGSEQYF. CDR3 coding DNA: TGTGCCAGCAGCCCGACAGGGTTAGGTAGCGAGCAGTACTTC. The full variable domain, its missing parts supplied by reference TRBV9 and TRBJ2-7, is DSGVTQTPKHLITATGQRVTLRCSPRSGDLSVYWYQQSLDQGLQFLIQYYNGEERAKGNILERFSAQQFPDLHSELNLSSLELGDSALYFCASSPTGLGSEQYFGPGTRLTVT.

This chain uses TRBV5-1 with TRBJ2-7; maybe TRBD1 (6 bases). Germline V lookup: CDR1 SGHRS, CDR2 YFSETQ. This CDR3 region has 13 residues. Trimming removed 4 bases at V and 2 bases at J, with 10 bases between. This CDR3 is CASSQDSPYEQYF. In DNA, the CDR3 is TGCGCCAGCAGCCAGGACAGCCCCTACGAGCAGTACTTC.

CDR3 DNA sequence: TGCGCCAGCAGCCCCGCGTCCTCCTACAATGAGCAGTTCTTC. Its protein product is CASSPASSYNEQFF. The V and J genes are TRBV5-1 and TRBJ2-1; unclear D gene. In germline, CDR1 is SGHRS, CDR2 YFSETQ. Trimming left V 4 bases short and J 0 bases short, with 8 bases between. CDR3 length: 14 residues.

This clone has just one count. The gene calls are TRBV9 and TRBJ2-2; perhaps TRBD1 as D (5 bases). The CDR3 sequence is 16 residues long. Trimming removed 0 bases from V and 7 bases from J, with 16 bases in between. Germline-derived CDR1 and CDR2 are SGDLS and YYNGEE. CDR3 protein: CASSVAHSGLGGELFF. CDR3 sequence (DNA): TGTGCCAGCAGCGTAGCTCACTCAGGGTTGGGCGGGGAGCTGTTTTTT.

The chain joins TRBV19 to TRBJ2-1, with D maybe TRBD1 (6 bases). The CDR3 is 15 residues long. The V gene's germline CDR1 is LNHDA and CDR2 SQIVND (reference sequence). V was pared by 5 bases and J by 4 bases, with 15 bases between. The CDR3 reads CASSEGVLLYNEQFF. In nucleotides, the CDR3 is TGTGCCAGTAGTGAGGGGGTCCTTCTTTACAATGAGCAGTTCTTC.

The chain carries TRBV27 and TRBJ2-1, with 12 bases fitting TRBD2. The J segment lost 6 bases and the V segment lost 6 bases, leaving 0 bases of the junction unmatched. Germline values: CDR1 MNHEY, CDR2 SMNVEV (reference sequence). The CDR3 spans 13 residues. The CDR3 DNA reads as TGTGCCAGCAGACTAGCGGGAGGCAATGAGCAGTTCTTC. Its translation: CASRLAGGNEQFF.

V and J are TRBV27 and TRBJ1-2; the match to TRBD1 covers 10 bases. Germline trimming cut 5 bases from V and 3 bases from J; bases unmatched to any gene: 12. CDR1 and CDR2 from the germline V gene are MNHEY and SMNVEV (reference sequence). The length of the CDR3 is 17 residues. The CDR3: CASSPTHRTGGYYGYTF. The CDR3, as DNA: TGTGCCAGCAGTCCCACTCACCGGACAGGGGGGTACTATGGCTACACCTTC.

Notes on this clone: At the DNA level, this CDR3 is encoded by other sequences in the same sample as well. The chain is built from TRBV30 and TRBJ1-2, with a possible D match to TRBD1 (5 bases). This CDR3 region has 12 residues. The V gene lost 1 base and the J gene lost 4 bases, with 7 bases spanning the gap. Germline CDR1 GTSNPN, CDR2 SVGIG (reference sequence). For the CDR3, the DNA is TGTGCCTGGAGTGCGGACACCTATGGCTACACCTTC. Its protein product is CAWSADTYGYTF.

This chain uses TRBV5-1 with TRBJ2-1; perhaps TRBD1 as D (5 bases). Germline values: CDR1 SGHRS, CDR2 YFSETQ. This CDR3 has 11 amino acids. V lost 7 bases and J lost 7, with 9 bases in between. This CDR3 reads CASSDKNEQFF. In nucleotides, the CDR3 is TGCGCCAGCTCGGACAAAAATGAGCAGTTCTTC.

The chain recombines TRBV29-1 with TRBJ1-2, with TRBD1 identical over 8 bases. Germline lookup yields CDR1 SQVTM and CDR2 ANQGSEA. J was trimmed by 2 bases and V by 6 bases; bases with no gene match: 8. The CDR3 spans 14 residues. CDR3 loop: CSVGTGGSNYGYTF. The CDR3 DNA reads TGCAGCGTGGGGACAGGAGGCAGCAACTATGGCTACACCTTC.

This clone was seen a few times. The gene calls are TRBV5-6 and TRBJ1-2; TRBD1 might be the D (6 bases). With 7 bases removed from V and 0 bases from J, the gap between germline ends came to 19 bases. CDR1 and CDR2 (germline): SGHDT, YYEEEE. The CDR3 extends over 16 amino acids. This chain's CDR3 is CASHLTWTDPNYGYTF. The CDR3 DNA reads TGTGCCAGCCACCTTACATGGACAGACCCTAACTATGGCTACACCTTC.

The rearrangement uses TRBV5-1 and TRBJ2-7; 9 bases agree with TRBD1. This CDR3 comprises 14 residues. Germline loops: CDR1 SGHRS, CDR2 YFSETQ. V lost 4 bases and J lost 5; bases outside the gene matches: 7. The CDR3 region has the DNA TGCGCCAGCAGCACGGGACAGGGTAAGGACGAGCAGTACTTC. It encodes CASSTGQGKDEQYF.

The V call is TRBV18, the J call TRBJ1-2; TRBD1 aligns across 7 bases. The ends lost 4 bases at V and 2 bases at J; junction bases unmatched: 7. Germline-derived CDR1 and CDR2 are KGHSH and LQKENI. The CDR3 loop spans 15 amino acids. For the CDR3, the DNA is TGTGCCAGCTCACGACAGGGTGAAAACAACTATGGCTACACCTTC. Translating it yields CASSRQGENNYGYTF.

The V and J genes are TRBV5-6 and TRBJ2-2; perhaps TRBD2 as D (6 bases). Deletions cut 2 bases from V and 2 bases from J, with 13 bases between. The CDR3 spans 16 residues. The germline CDR1 and CDR2 sequences are SGHDT and YYEEEE. The CDR3: CASSLPLARNTGELFF. The CDR3 DNA sequence: TGTGCCAGCAGCTTACCACTAGCCCGCAACACCGGGGAGCTGTTTTTT.

The chain combines TRBV5-1 with TRBJ2-3; 7 bases map to TRBD2. Per germline, CDR1 SGHRS and CDR2 YFSETQ. The junction had 5 bases not matched to a gene; V was cut back by 3 bases and J by 4 bases. CDR3 length: 14 amino acids. CDR3 nucleotides: TGCGCCAGCAGCTCCACCGCGGGGGCAGATACGCAGTATTTT. Its protein product is CASSSTAGADTQYF.

The CDR3 spells CASSLDQGSGNTIYF. CDR3 nucleotides: TGCGCCAGCAGCTTGGACCAGGGCTCTGGAAACACCATATATTTT. The V and J genes are TRBV5-1 and TRBJ1-3, with D tentatively TRBD1 (5 bases). V lost 0 bases and J lost 0, with 7 bases in between. The CDR3 is 15 amino acids. Germline V gene lookup returns CDR1 SGHRS and CDR2 YFSETQ.

The chain carries TRBV18 and TRBJ2-7; tentative D call: TRBD1 (6 bases). The CDR3 covers 12 residues. CDR1 and CDR2 from the germline V gene are KGHSH and LQKENI. V lost 3 bases and J 5 bases, leaving 8 bases between the germline ends. CDR3 in DNA: TGTGCCAGCTCACCGAACAGGGACGAGCAGTACTTC. Its translation is CASSPNRDEQYF.

This sequence joins TRBV4-1 and TRBJ1-2; the D is unclear. Looked up from germline, CDR1 is MGHRA and CDR2 is YSYEKL. This CDR3 is built from 14 residues. The germline V and J ends were trimmed by 3 bases and 7 bases, with 15 bases remaining between them. The CDR3 loop reads CASSQVRTPAGYTF. The CDR3, as DNA: TGCGCCAGCAGCCAGGTCCGGACTCCAGCTGGCTACACCTTC.

CDR3 bases: TGTGCCAGCAGCTTAGCGGTGGGGGGATATACGTGGACCGGGGAGCTGTTTTTT. Its protein product is CASSLAVGGYTWTGELFF. V usage is TRBV7-2 and J usage is TRBJ2-2; a possible D gene is TRBD2 (6 bases). The CDR3 totals 18 residues. Trimming removed 0 bases from V and 5 bases from J, with 19 bases in between. Germline values: CDR1 SGHTA, CDR2 FQGNSA.

V and J are TRBV4-3 and TRBJ2-1; D is undetermined. CDR1 is LGHNA, CDR2 YSLEER, per germline. This CDR3 spans 18 amino acids. Between the trimmed V and J ends, which lost 3 bases and 5 bases, there was a span of 23 bases. DNA for the CDR3: TGCGCCAGCAGCCACCTCCTAGTTAACTTCGGATCAAACAATGAGCAGTTCTTC. Translating gives CASSHLLVNFGSNNEQFF.

V usage is TRBV7-9 and J usage is TRBJ2-2; possibly TRBD2 for D (6 bases). Trimming took off 4 bases at V and 5 bases at J, with 20 bases between the two ends. CDR1 and CDR2 from the germline V gene are SEHNR and FQNEAQ (reference sequence). There are 17 residues in the CDR3. CDR3 amino acids: CASSYSPGLLGTGELFF. For the CDR3, the DNA is TGTGCCAGCAGCTATAGTCCGGGACTCCTAGGAACCGGGGAGCTGTTTTTT. Using reference TRBV7-9 and TRBJ2-2 for the parts outside the CDR3, the full variable domain is DTGVSQNPRHKITKRGQNVTFRCDPISEHNRLYWYRQTLGQGPEFLTYFQNEAQLEKSRLLSDRFSAERPKGSFSTLEIQRTEQGDSAMYLCASSYSPGLLGTGELFFGEGSRLTVL.

The chain uses TRBV9 and TRBJ2-7, with TRBD1 matching over 7 bases. CDR3 length: 13 residues. V shed 0 bases, J shed 6 bases, and the junction held 3 bases outside the gene matches. CDR1 is SGDLS, CDR2 YYNGEE, per germline. The CDR3: CASSVEGTAEQYF. The CDR3 DNA follows: TGTGCCAGCAGCGTAGAAGGGACAGCCGAGCAGTACTTC.

This clone was picked up one time. The chain uses TRBV28 and TRBJ1-5; D might be TRBD1 (6 bases). This CDR3 comprises 14 residues. The V end was cut by 7 bases, the J end by 2 bases, with 12 bases between. CDR1 and CDR2 from the germline V gene are MDHEN and SYDVKM. The CDR3 here is CASIRGEGNQPQHF. CDR3 nucleotides: TGTGCCAGCATCAGGGGTGAGGGCAATCAGCCCCAGCATTTT.

The rearrangement joins TRBV28 to TRBJ2-7; 13 bases are shared with TRBD2. The V segment lost 6 bases and the J segment 7 bases; nucleotides outside the gene matches: 9. CDR3 length: 15 amino acids. The germline V gene encodes CDR1 MDHEN and CDR2 SYDVKM. CDR3 residues: CASRALGLAGSEQYF. The CDR3 bases are TGTGCCAGCAGGGCCCTGGGACTAGCGGGAAGTGAGCAGTACTTC.

This clone was recorded once. This chain joins TRBV7-9 and TRBJ1-2; D not certain. Trimming stripped 2 bases from V and 0 bases from J, with 4 bases between. There are 13 residues in the CDR3. Germline CDR1 is SEHNR and CDR2 is FQNEAQ (reference sequence). The CDR3 DNA follows: TGTGCCAGCAGCTTATCGGCTAACTATGGCTACACCTTC. Protein sequence: CASSLSANYGYTF.